This T cell receptor beta chain derives from a study of blood T cell repertoires in COVID-19. Looking at the study overall: Some COVID-19 samples were acute and others convalescent; all came from the United States, Italy and Spain. T cells, B-cell-depleted T cells, or PBMCs provided the cDNA or gDNA that served as material.

Germline V gives CDR1 KGHSH, CDR2 LQKENI. The CDR3 is made up of 16 amino acids. Trimming took 2 bases from V and 0 from J; bases not matched to a gene: 6. In the source study's methods: Scientists estimated how many nucleated cells there were by amplifying reference gene primers. The method was immunoSEQ multiplex PCR; TCRdb's version includes in-frame clones alone and lacks a portion of them. V and J calls plus clone size are reproduced from that table; the DNA served to infer D and trimming. The sample lists about 480,000 clones, 70% to 90% seen once, with about 2.1% in the top ten. The chain couples TRBV18 to TRBJ1-2, with TRBD1 matching 7 bases. Source material: PBMCs or T cells enriched from blood (not recorded which). This TCR was sampled from a young woman with acute COVID-19. The CDR3 loop reads CASSPGQVLTNYGYTF. CDR3 nucleotides: TGTGCCAGCTCACCAGGACAGGTTTTAACTAACTATGGCTACACCTTC.